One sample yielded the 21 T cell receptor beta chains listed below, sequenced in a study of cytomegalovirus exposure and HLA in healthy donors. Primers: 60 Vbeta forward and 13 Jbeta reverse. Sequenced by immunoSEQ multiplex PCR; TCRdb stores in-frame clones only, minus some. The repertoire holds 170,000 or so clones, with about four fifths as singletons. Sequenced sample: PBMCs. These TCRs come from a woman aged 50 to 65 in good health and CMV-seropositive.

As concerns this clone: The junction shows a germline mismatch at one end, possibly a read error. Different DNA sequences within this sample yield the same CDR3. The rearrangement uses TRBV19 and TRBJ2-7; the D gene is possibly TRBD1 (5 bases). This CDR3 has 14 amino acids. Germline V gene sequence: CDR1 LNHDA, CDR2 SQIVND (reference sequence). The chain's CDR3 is CASSSRQLPDEQYF. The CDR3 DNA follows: TGTGCTAGTAGTAGCCGACAGTTACCTGACGAGCAGTACTTC.

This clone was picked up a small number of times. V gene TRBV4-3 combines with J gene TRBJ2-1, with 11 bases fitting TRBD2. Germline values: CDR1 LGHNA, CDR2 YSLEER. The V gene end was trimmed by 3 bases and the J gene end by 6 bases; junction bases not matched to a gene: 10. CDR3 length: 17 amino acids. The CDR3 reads CASSQGTSGSSRNEQFF. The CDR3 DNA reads TGCGCCAGCAGCCAGGGCACTAGCGGGAGTTCCCGCAATGAGCAGTTCTTC.

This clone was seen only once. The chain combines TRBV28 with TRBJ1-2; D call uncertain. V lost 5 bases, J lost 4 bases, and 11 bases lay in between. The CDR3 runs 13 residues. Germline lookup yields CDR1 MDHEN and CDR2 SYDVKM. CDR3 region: CASSRGRSYGYTF. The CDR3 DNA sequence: TGTGCCAGCAGTCGCGGCCGTAGCTATGGCTACACCTTC.

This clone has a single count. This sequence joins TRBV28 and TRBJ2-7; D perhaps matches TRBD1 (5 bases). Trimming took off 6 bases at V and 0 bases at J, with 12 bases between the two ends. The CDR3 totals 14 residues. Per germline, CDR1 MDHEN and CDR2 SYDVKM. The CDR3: CASSLGHPSYEQYF. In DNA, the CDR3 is TGTGCCAGCAGCCTAGGACATCCCTCCTACGAGCAGTACTTC.

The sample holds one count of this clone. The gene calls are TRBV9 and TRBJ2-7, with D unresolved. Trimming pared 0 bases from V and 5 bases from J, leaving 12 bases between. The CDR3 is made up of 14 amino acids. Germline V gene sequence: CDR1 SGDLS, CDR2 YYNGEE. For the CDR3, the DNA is TGTGCCAGCAGCGTAGGAGGCCTAGAGGACGAGCAGTACTTC. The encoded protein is CASSVGGLEDEQYF.

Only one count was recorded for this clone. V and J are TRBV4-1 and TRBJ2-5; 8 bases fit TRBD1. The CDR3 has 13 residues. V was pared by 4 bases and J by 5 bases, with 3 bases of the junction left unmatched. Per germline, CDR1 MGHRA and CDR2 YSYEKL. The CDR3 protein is CASSPTGDETQYF. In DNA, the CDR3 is TGCGCCAGCAGCCCGACAGGGGACGAGACCCAGTACTTC.

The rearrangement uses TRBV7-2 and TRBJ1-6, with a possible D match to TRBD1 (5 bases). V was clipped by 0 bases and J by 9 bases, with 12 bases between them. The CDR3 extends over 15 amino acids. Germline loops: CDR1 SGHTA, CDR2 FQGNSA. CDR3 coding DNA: TGTGCCAGCAGCTTAGCAGCGGGAAGGGGTTCACCCCTCCACTTT. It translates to CASSLAAGRGSPLHF.

The CDR3: CASSLDRGGEKLFF. CDR3 sequence (DNA): TGTGCCAGCAGTTTGGACAGGGGAGGCGAAAAACTGTTTTTT. V is TRBV27 and J is TRBJ1-4, with 9 bases aligning to TRBD1. Losses at the gene ends were 3 bases for V and 8 bases for J; bases not matched to a gene: 4. Germline V lookup: CDR1 MNHEY, CDR2 SMNVEV (reference sequence). This CDR3 spans 14 amino acids.

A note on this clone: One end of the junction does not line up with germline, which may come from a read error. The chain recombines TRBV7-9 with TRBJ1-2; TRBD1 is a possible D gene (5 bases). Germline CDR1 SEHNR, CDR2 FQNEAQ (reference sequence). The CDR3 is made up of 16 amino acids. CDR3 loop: CSSSLGAGRVDYGYTF. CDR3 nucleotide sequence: TGTTCCAGCAGCTTAGGGGCTGGCAGGGTGGACTATGGCTACACCTTC.

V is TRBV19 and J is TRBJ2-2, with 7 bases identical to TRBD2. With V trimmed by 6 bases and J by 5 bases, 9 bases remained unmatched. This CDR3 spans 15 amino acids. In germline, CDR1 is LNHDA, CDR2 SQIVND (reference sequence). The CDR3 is CASRAGSTGTGELFF. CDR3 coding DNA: TGTGCCAGTAGAGCGGGATCCACGGGTACCGGGGAGCTGTTTTTT.

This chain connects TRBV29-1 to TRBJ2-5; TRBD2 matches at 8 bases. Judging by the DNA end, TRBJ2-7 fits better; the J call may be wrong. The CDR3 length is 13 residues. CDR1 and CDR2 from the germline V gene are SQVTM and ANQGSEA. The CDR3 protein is CSVDGRGAYEQYF. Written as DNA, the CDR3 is TGCAGCGTTGACGGGAGGGGAGCCTACGAGCAGTACTTC.

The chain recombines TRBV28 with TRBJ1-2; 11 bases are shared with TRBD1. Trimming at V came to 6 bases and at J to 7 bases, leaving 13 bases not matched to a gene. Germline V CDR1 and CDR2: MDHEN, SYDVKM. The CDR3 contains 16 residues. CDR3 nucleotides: TGTGCCAGCAGATCTGGCCTCGGGACAGGGGGGTTTGGCTACACCTTC. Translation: CASRSGLGTGGFGYTF.

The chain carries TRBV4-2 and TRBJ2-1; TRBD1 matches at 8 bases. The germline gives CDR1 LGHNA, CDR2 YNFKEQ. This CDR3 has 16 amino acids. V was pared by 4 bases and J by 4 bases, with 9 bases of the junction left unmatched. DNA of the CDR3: TGTGCCAGCAGCCGCGACAGGGGACAAGGGTACAATGAGCAGTTCTTC. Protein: CASSRDRGQGYNEQFF.

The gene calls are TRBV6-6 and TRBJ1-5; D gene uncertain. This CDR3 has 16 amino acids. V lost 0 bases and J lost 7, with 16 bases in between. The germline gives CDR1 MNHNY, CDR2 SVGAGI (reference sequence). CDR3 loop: CASSYSFGESGQPQHF. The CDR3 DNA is TGTGCCAGCAGTTACTCATTCGGGGAATCAGGACAGCCCCAGCATTTT.

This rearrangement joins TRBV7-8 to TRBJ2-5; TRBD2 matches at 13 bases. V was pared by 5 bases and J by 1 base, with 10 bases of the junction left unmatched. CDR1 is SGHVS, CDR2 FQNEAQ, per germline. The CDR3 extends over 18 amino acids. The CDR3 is CASSIRLAGGISQETQYF. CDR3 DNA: TGTGCCAGCAGCATCAGACTAGCGGGGGGAATAAGCCAAGAGACCCAGTACTTC.

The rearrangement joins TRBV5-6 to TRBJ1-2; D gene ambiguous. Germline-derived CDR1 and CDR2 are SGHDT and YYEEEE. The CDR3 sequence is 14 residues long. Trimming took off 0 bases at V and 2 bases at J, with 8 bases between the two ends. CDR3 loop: CASSLAQLNYGYTF. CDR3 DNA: TGTGCCAGCAGCTTGGCACAGTTAAACTATGGCTACACCTTC.

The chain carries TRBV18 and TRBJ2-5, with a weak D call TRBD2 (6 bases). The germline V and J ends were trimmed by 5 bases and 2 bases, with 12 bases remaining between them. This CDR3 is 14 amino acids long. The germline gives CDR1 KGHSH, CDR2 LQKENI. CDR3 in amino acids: CASSRLGLQETQYF. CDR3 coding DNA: TGTGCCAGCTCAAGACTAGGCCTACAAGAGACCCAGTACTTC.

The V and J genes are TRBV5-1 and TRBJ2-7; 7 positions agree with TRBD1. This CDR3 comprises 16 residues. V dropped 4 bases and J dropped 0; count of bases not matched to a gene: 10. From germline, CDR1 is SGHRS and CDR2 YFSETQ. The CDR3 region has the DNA TGCGCCAGCAGCGTACAAACAGGGGCCTCCTCCTACGAGCAGTACTTC. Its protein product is CASSVQTGASSYEQYF.

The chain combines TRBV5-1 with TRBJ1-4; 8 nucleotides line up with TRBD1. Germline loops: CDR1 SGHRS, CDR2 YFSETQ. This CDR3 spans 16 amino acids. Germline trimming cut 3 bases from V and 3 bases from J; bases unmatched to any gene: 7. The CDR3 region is CASSYGHRGANEKLFF. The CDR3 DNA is TGCGCCAGCAGCTACGGGCACAGGGGGGCTAATGAAAAACTGTTTTTT.

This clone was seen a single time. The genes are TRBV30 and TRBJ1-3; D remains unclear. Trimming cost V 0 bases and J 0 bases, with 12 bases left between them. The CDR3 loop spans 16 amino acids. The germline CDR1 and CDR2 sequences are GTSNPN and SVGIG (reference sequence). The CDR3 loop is CAWSVNLPSSGNTIYF. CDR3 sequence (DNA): TGTGCCTGGAGTGTTAACTTGCCGAGCTCTGGAAACACCATATATTTT. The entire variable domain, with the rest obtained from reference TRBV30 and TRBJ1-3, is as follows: SQTIHQWPATLVQPVGSPLSLECTVEGTSNPNLYWYRQAAGRGLQLLFYSVGIGQISSEVPQNLSASRPQDRQFILSSKKLLLSDSGFYLCAWSVNLPSSGNTIYFGEGSWLTVV.

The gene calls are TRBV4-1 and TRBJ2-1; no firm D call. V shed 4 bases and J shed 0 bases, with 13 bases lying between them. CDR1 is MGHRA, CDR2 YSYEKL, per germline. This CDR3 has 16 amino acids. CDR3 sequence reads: CASSRLSVSSYNEQFF. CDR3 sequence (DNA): TGCGCCAGCAGCCGGCTCAGCGTCAGCTCCTACAATGAGCAGTTCTTC.